This T cell receptor (beta chain) was identified in a study of regulatory T cells in long-lasting Graves disease. Study-wide background: It was over 5 years of antithyroid drugs, with positive TSH receptor antibodies, that meant persistent Graves' disease. Study-level points and caveats: Persistent Graves' patients showed reduced TCR diversity versus newly diagnosed patients.

Both iRepertoire HTBI primers and Arm-PCR of CDR3 regions were used to build the TCR beta libraries. Authors' analysis steps: Sample data revealed approximately 62 TRBV and about 15 TRBJ segments. One entry per CDR3 protein results from TCRdb running MiXCR on the multiplex PCR reads. These V and J calls rely on TCRdb rather than the paper's analysis. The sample lists under 500,000 distinct CDR3 sequences; less than 25% were seen once. Noted time point: persistent/refractory GD, antithyroid drugs over 5 years with positive TRAb. From PBMCs, RNA was extracted and then used to make the TCR library. A note on this clonotype: Its antigen is still unknown. One end of the junction varies from germline; a read error may be responsible.

Sequenced material: peripheral blood mononuclear cells (PBMCs), taken when the disease was refractory, from a patient treated with antithyroid drugs. This TCR came from a female donor with Graves disease.

The CDR3 loop reads CSARWISLAKNIQCF. For the CDR3, the DNA is TGCAGTGCTAGGTGGATATCTCTAGCCAAAAACATTCAGTGCTTC. The chain links TRBV20-1 to TRBJ2-4; D may be TRBD2 (5 bases). CDR3 size: 15 residues. Germline CDR1 and CDR2: DFQATT and SNEGSKA (reference sequence).